Below are 27 T cell receptor beta chains sequenced from a single sample in a study of T cells in Graves' hyperthyroidism and ophthalmopathy. The source material, RNA transcripts, was used to amplify TCR beta CDR3 regions. The primer set for the first-round RT-PCR of the TCR CDR3 was HTBI. TCRdb reprocessed the multiplex PCR reads with MiXCR, giving one entry per CDR3 protein. The sample lists approximately 590,000 distinct CDR3 sequences; 15% to 18% were seen once. Sample: blood. These receptors were collected from a woman aged 25 to 45 with Graves' hyperthyroidism.

This clonotype was seen repeatedly, ten times or more. J is TRBJ2-3 and V is TRBV11-2, with a weak D call TRBD1 (5 bases). Germline V lookup: CDR1 SGHAT, CDR2 FQNNGV. CDR3 length equals 14 residues. Trimming cost V 7 bases and J 6 bases, with 17 bases left between them. The CDR3 DNA reads as TGTGCCAGCACTCAACGTCCCAGGGCGGATACGCAGTATTTT. Translating gives CASTQRPRADTQYF.

This clonotype was picked up many times. This chain joins TRBV20-1 and TRBJ1-1; no clear D. This CDR3 has 12 residues. Trimming took 2 bases from V and 11 from J, leaving 15 bases between them. Germline CDR1 reads DFQATT; CDR2 reads SNEGSKA (reference sequence). This CDR3 reads CSARQPTREAFF. The CDR3, as DNA: TGCAGTGCTAGACAACCGACCCGAGAGGCTTTCTTT.

This clonotype was seen more than once but under ten times. This chain links TRBV4-1 with TRBJ2-7; 11 bases line up with TRBD2. The V gene's germline CDR1 is MGHRA and CDR2 YSYEKL. This CDR3 has 19 residues. The J segment lost 2 bases and the V segment lost 1 base, leaving 13 bases of the junction unmatched. CDR3 protein: CASSQVVLAGDLGAYEQYF. DNA for the CDR3: TGCGCCAGCAGCCAAGTGGTACTAGCGGGAGACCTGGGGGCCTACGAGCAGTACTTC.

Remarks on this clonotype: This clone may be a read error of a much larger clone one base away. The V call is TRBV20-1, the J call TRBJ2-7, with 7 bases matching TRBD2. Gene TRBJ2-1 matches the end of the DNA better, so the J call may be wrong. This CDR3 is built from 11 residues. Per germline, CDR1 DFQATT and CDR2 SNEGSKA (reference sequence). CDR3 protein: CSARGGYEQFF. In DNA form, the CDR3 reads TGCAGTGCTAGGGGGGGGTACGAGCAGTTCTTC.

This clonotype was detected once. This could be a read error, since a much larger clone is one nucleotide away. No conserved phenylalanine or tryptophan ends this CDR3, so it is likely a read error. V usage is TRBV5-1 and J usage is TRBJ1-1; the D is unclear. The CDR3 is 15 residues long. CDR1 and CDR2 (germline): SGHRS, YFSETQ. Trimming took off 3 bases at V and 0 bases at J, with 12 bases between the two ends. CDR3 sequence reads: CASSYVPGVNTEAFS. In nucleotides, the CDR3 is TGCGCCAGCAGCTACGTACCCGGGGTGAACACTGAAGCTTTCTCT.

This clonotype was counted only a few times. The rearrangement uses TRBV13 and TRBJ2-7; D possibly matches TRBD1 or TRBD2 (5 bases each). V was shortened by 0 bases and J by 9 bases, with 9 bases between the two germline ends. The CDR3 runs to 12 residues. Germline V gene sequence: CDR1 PRHDT, CDR2 FYEKMQ (reference sequence). The CDR3 sequence is CASSLGGAGQYF. CDR3 in DNA: TGTGCCAGCAGCTTAGGCGGGGCTGGGCAGTACTTC.

The chain couples TRBV7-3 to TRBJ1-2; the match to TRBD1 covers 9 bases. V lost 0 bases, J lost 3 bases, and 2 bases stayed unmatched. The CDR3 runs to 15 residues. CDR1 and CDR2 from the germline V gene are SGHTA and FQGTGA. CDR3 loop: CASSLTRTGDYGYTF. CDR3 DNA: TGTGCCAGCAGCTTAACTCGGACAGGGGACTATGGCTACACCTTC.

Ten or more counts support this clonotype. This chain joins TRBV11-1 and TRBJ2-7, with TRBD1 matching 8 bases. The CDR3 runs to 14 residues. V lost 0 bases and J lost 2; bases outside the gene matches: 0. Germline V CDR1 and CDR2: SGHAT, FQDESV (reference sequence). This CDR3 is CASSLAGQAYEQYF. The CDR3 DNA reads as TGTGCCAGCAGCTTAGCGGGACAGGCCTACGAGCAGTACTTC.

Ten or more counts support this clonotype. This chain uses TRBV20-1 with TRBJ2-7; TRBD2 aligns across 8 bases. From germline, CDR1 is DFQATT and CDR2 SNEGSKA (reference sequence). V lost 3 bases, J lost 6 bases, and 7 bases stayed unmatched. This CDR3 comprises 13 residues. The CDR3 coding sequence is TGCAGTGCTAGCGGGAGGGAAGCGGGCGAGCAGTACTTC. Translating it yields CSASGREAGEQYF.

Worth noting for this clonotype: Being one base from a much bigger clone, this may be a read error. Because it lacks the conserved phenylalanine or tryptophan at the end, this CDR3 is likely a read error. No DNA is shown, since the ends of the CDR3 on it are uncertain; the CDR3 is the one TCRdb lists. The V gene is TRBV3-2, the J gene TRBJ1-2. TRBV3-2 is listed as a pseudogene. The CDR3 has 14 amino acids, counting both end residues. CDR3 protein: CASSRSEVTEGYTL.

A word on this clonotype: A single base separates this from a much larger clone, so it may be a read error. The V gene is TRBV2, the J gene TRBJ2-1; 11 bases agree with TRBD2. The J call is uncertain, as TRBJ2-7 better fits the DNA end. The CDR3 contains 14 residues. Germline CDR1 reads SNHLY; CDR2 reads FYNNEI. CDR3 residues: CASKGLAAYNEQYF. CDR3 coding DNA: TGTGCCAGTAAGGGACTAGCGGCCTACAATGAGCAGTACTTC.

This clonotype was recorded a few times. The chain couples TRBV12-3 or TRBV12-4 to TRBJ2-6; TRBD1 matches 9 bases. The J segment lost 0 bases and the V segment lost 5 bases, leaving 8 bases of the junction unmatched. This CDR3 is built from 18 residues. CDR3 in amino acids: CASSPAGTGISGANVLTF. CDR3 nucleotide sequence: TGTGCCAGCAGTCCCGCCGGGACAGGGATCTCTGGGGCCAACGTCCTGACTTTC.

This clonotype has only a few counts. The rearrangement uses TRBV20-1 and TRBJ2-1; 7 bases are a match to TRBD2. The CDR3 covers 16 residues. Germline lookup yields CDR1 DFQATT and CDR2 SNEGSKA (reference sequence). With 0 bases clipped from V and 8 bases from J, the junction kept 13 bases outside the gene matches. CDR3 in amino acids: CSARDILREDPHEQFF. Written as DNA, the CDR3 is TGCAGTGCTAGAGATATCCTACGGGAGGATCCCCATGAGCAGTTCTTC.

The chain is built from TRBV19 and TRBJ2-1, with 8 nucleotides matching TRBD2. The CDR3 runs 15 residues. Germline lookup yields CDR1 LNHDA and CDR2 SQIVND (reference sequence). The trim removed 7 bases at V and 2 bases at J, leaving 7 bases unmatched. The CDR3: CASKTGGGTYNEQFF. The CDR3 DNA follows: TGTGCCAGTAAGACGGGAGGGGGGACCTACAATGAGCAGTTCTTC. Together with reference TRBV19 and TRBJ2-1, the CDR3 gives the full variable domain: DGGITQSPKYLFRKEGQNVTLSCEQNLNHDAMYWYRQDPGQGLRLIYYSQIVNDFQKGDIAEGYSVSREKKESFPLTVTSAQKNPTAFYLCASKTGGGTYNEQFFGPGTRLTVL.

The chain has TRBV6-1 and TRBJ1-4; 8 bases match TRBD1. The CDR3 consists of 14 residues. V dropped 5 bases and J dropped 8; count of bases not matched to a gene: 7. Germline V gives CDR1 MNHNS, CDR2 SASEGT. CDR3 protein: CASSTGTGPEKLFF. The CDR3 nucleotides are TGTGCCAGCAGTACCGGGACAGGACCGGAAAAACTGTTTTTT.

This clonotype was counted at least ten times. The chain employs TRBV28 and TRBJ2-7, with 11 bases lining up with TRBD1. Germline assignment: CDR1 MDHEN and CDR2 SYDVKM. This CDR3 contains 15 residues. J gave up 5 bases and V 7 bases, and 10 bases lay outside the gene matches. In nucleotides, the CDR3 is TGTGCCAGCAACCTGCGGACAGGGGGCTTCAACGAGCAGTACTTC. The encoded protein is CASNLRTGGFNEQYF.

The V and J genes are TRBV9 and TRBJ2-7; 11 nucleotides line up with TRBD2. Germline V gene data show CDR1 as SGDLS and CDR2 as YYNGEE. Germline trimming cut 4 bases from V and 3 bases from J; bases unmatched to any gene: 6. This CDR3 is 15 amino acids long. CDR3 bases: TGTGCCAGCAGCCAAACCGGGACTAGCGGCTACGAGCAGTACTTC. It is translated as CASSQTGTSGYEQYF.

This clonotype was recorded many times. The chain is built from TRBV7-9 and TRBJ2-7; no clear D. V was clipped by 5 bases and J by 4 bases, with 12 bases between them. Germline CDR1 is SEHNR and CDR2 is FQNEAQ (reference sequence). CDR3 length: 13 amino acids. For the CDR3, the DNA is TGTGCCAGCAGCCCTACGACAATTTACGAGCAGTACTTC. This encodes CASSPTTIYEQYF.

This clonotype was counted ten times or more. The gene calls are TRBV7-8 and TRBJ2-5, with 12 bases identical to TRBD1. V gave up 3 bases and J gave up 4 bases; unmatched junction bases: 3. Germline V CDR1 and CDR2: SGHVS, FQNEAQ. The CDR3 extends over 15 amino acids. The CDR3 bases are TGTGCCAGCAGCTTCGGGGACAGGGGGCCAGAGACCCAGTACTTC. Its translation is CASSFGDRGPETQYF.

This clonotype was found many times. CDR3 protein: CASSLQGRGNTEAFF. Here the CDR3 DNA reads TGCGCCAGCAGCTTACAGGGTAGGGGGAACACTGAAGCTTTCTTT. The V and J genes are TRBV5-1 and TRBJ1-1; a possible D gene is TRBD1 (6 bases). The CDR3 runs to 15 residues. The V gene's germline CDR1 is SGHRS and CDR2 YFSETQ. The V gene lost 2 bases and the J gene lost 1 base, with 12 bases spanning the gap.

The chain joins TRBV27 to TRBJ1-4; D is unresolved. The CDR3 loop spans 14 amino acids. V lost 8 bases and J 3 bases, leaving 13 bases between the germline ends. Germline values: CDR1 MNHEY, CDR2 SMNVEV (reference sequence). CDR3 protein: CASRPWAANEKLFF. The CDR3 nucleotides read TGTGCCAGCCGGCCTTGGGCTGCTAATGAAAAACTGTTTTTT.

This clonotype was observed at least ten times. The chain links TRBV2 to TRBJ1-5; D gene unclear. V lost 3 bases and J 0 bases, leaving 6 bases between the germline ends. The germline CDR1 and CDR2 sequences are SNHLY and FYNNEI. The CDR3 is 14 amino acids. Written as DNA, the CDR3 is TGTGCCAGCAGTGATGTCGATAGCAATCAGCCCCAGCATTTT. Protein: CASSDVDSNQPQHF.

Concerning this clonotype itself: A read error may explain this, as a much larger clone is one base away. The genes are TRBV15 and TRBJ2-3; D gene uncertain. Trimming took off 3 bases at V and 0 bases at J, with 16 bases between the two ends. The CDR3 sequence is 17 residues long. Germline V lookup: CDR1 LNHNV, CDR2 YYDKDF (reference sequence). The CDR3, as DNA: TGTGCCACCAGCAGGGAAAAAGTGGTTACTAGCACAGATACGCAGTATTTT. Translated, it gives CATSREKVVTSTDTQYF.

This chain connects TRBV20-1 to TRBJ2-1, with 7 bases lining up with TRBD2. The J segment lost 2 bases and the V segment lost 2 bases, leaving 6 bases of the junction unmatched. This CDR3 is 15 amino acids long. CDR1 is DFQATT and CDR2 is SNEGSKA in the germline V gene (reference sequence). The CDR3 DNA sequence: TGCAGTGCTAGAAATCGGCGGGAGCCCTACAATGAGCAGTTCTTC. Its translation: CSARNRREPYNEQFF.

This clonotype appeared a few times. J is TRBJ2-7 and V is TRBV29-1; no reliable D call. V gave up 0 bases and J gave up 5 bases, with 8 bases separating them. Germline CDR1 is SQVTM and CDR2 is ANQGSEA. This CDR3 region has 12 residues. The CDR3 sequence: CSVEDETDEQYF. CDR3 coding DNA: TGCAGCGTTGAAGATGAAACTGACGAGCAGTACTTC.

This clonotype occurred a few times. This sequence joins TRBV3-1 and TRBJ2-5; perhaps TRBD1 as D (6 bases). The CDR3 runs 14 residues. The germline CDR1 and CDR2 sequences are LGHDT and YNNKEL (reference sequence). Trimming shortened V by 2 bases and J by 3 bases, and 10 bases separated the two germline ends. The CDR3, as DNA: TGTGCCAGCAGCCAACCGAACAGGGAAGAGACCCAGTACTTC. Its protein is CASSQPNREETQYF.

This clonotype was seen ten or more times. This chain joins TRBV20-1 and TRBJ2-7; 12 bases are shared with TRBD2. CDR3 length equals 18 residues. Germline-derived CDR1 and CDR2 are DFQATT and SNEGSKA (reference sequence). V shed 0 bases, J shed 5 bases, and the junction held 14 bases outside the gene matches. CDR3 loop: CSARESQTSGRTPHEQYF. CDR3 nucleotides: TGCAGTGCTAGAGAGTCCCAAACTAGCGGGAGGACCCCTCACGAGCAGTACTTC.